Listed below are T cell receptor beta chains from one sample, sequenced in a study of blood T cell repertoires in COVID-19. Libraries were prepared by immunoSEQ multiplex PCR; TCRdb keeps only in-frame clonotypes and omits some of them. The profile shows hundreds of thousands of clones, about 90% of them singletons. Material for sequencing was peripheral blood. The receptor source for this set is a middle-aged man with acute or convalescent COVID-19. CDR3s include the opening cysteine and the closing phenylalanine or tryptophan. Each record gives: D gene, CDR3 length, clone size, V gene, J gene, CDR3 protein, CDR3 DNA. D genes are given only for firm matches. Part of the rows lack a size; the others show once, few, many or a class for expanded clones.

D: TRBD1; length: 14; size: -; V: TRBV5-4; J: TRBJ1-1; CDR3: CASSSGGSNTEAFF; DNA: TGTGCCAGCTCATCAGGGGGGTCGAACACTGAAGCTTTCTTT
D: -; length: 14; size: -; V: TRBV5-1; J: TRBJ2-2; CDR3: CASSLVLRPGELFF; DNA: TGCGCCAGCAGCTTGGTACTACGCCCCGGGGAGCTGTTTTTT
D: TRBD1; length: 14; size: -; V: TRBV4-1; J: TRBJ2-7; CDR3: CASSPGQGEYEQYF; DNA: TGCGCCAGCAGCCCGGGACAGGGGGAGTACGAGCAGTACTTC
D: -; length: 13; size: once; V: TRBV15; J: TRBJ1-5; CDR3: CATSRDPGEPQHF; DNA: TGTGCCACCAGCAGGGACCCGGGGGAGCCCCAGCATTTT
D: -; length: 16; size: -; V: TRBV11-1; J: TRBJ1-2; CDR3: CASTSGAGATFDGYTF; DNA: TGTGCCTCCACCTCCGGGGCAGGGGCGACTTTCGATGGCTACACCTTC
D: -; length: 11; size: -; V: TRBV20-1; J: TRBJ1-4; CDR3: CSARGQEKLFF; DNA: TGCAGTGCGCGGGGGCAAGAAAAACTGTTTTTT
D: TRBD1; length: 14; size: -; V: TRBV6-5; J: TRBJ2-5; CDR3: CASTQTGKPETQYF; DNA: TGTGCCAGCACCCAGACAGGGAAGCCAGAGACCCAGTACTTC
D: TRBD2; length: 18; size: once; V: TRBV19; J: TRBJ2-1; CDR3: CASSMRGGGGGDYNEQFF; DNA: TGTGCCAGTAGTATGAGAGGCGGCGGGGGGGGCGACTACAATGAGCAGTTCTTC
D: -; length: 18; size: -; V: TRBV7-8; J: TRBJ1-5; CDR3: CASSSAGEVVISNQPQHF; DNA: TGTGCCAGCAGCTCCGCCGGGGAGGTGGTGATAAGCAATCAGCCCCAGCATTTT
D: -; length: 15; size: -; V: TRBV9; J: TRBJ2-7; CDR3: CASALDALSPTEQYF; DNA: TGTGCCAGCGCTCTAGACGCGCTTTCCCCAACCGAGCAGTACTTC
D: -; length: 13; size: -; V: TRBV11-2; J: TRBJ1-2; CDR3: CASSVQGYYGYTF; DNA: TGTGCCAGCAGCGTTCAGGGGTACTATGGCTACACCTTC
D: -; length: 13; size: -; V: TRBV27; J: TRBJ2-3; CDR3: CASSPRVPDTQYF; DNA: TGTGCCAGCAGTCCGAGAGTCCCAGATACGCAGTATTTT
D: -; length: 15; size: -; V: TRBV2; J: TRBJ2-7; CDR3: CASTTLGFRIYEQYF; DNA: TGTGCCAGCACAACCCTCGGGTTTAGAATCTACGAGCAGTACTTC
D: -; length: 14; size: -; V: TRBV4-3; J: TRBJ1-6; CDR3: CASSQDRGNSPLHF; DNA: TGCGCCAGCAGCCAAGATAGAGGGAATTCACCCCTCCACTTT
D: -; length: 11; size: -; V: TRBV29-1; J: TRBJ2-2; CDR3: CSVTKDGELFF; DNA: TGCAGCGTGACAAAGGACGGGGAGCTGTTTTTT
D: -; length: 13; size: -; V: TRBV6-1; J: TRBJ1-2; CDR3: CASSELGVYGYTF; DNA: TGTGCCAGCAGTGAACTAGGCGTTTATGGCTACACCTTC
D: -; length: 13; size: -; V: TRBV30; J: TRBJ2-4; CDR3: CAWSVGFNNIQYF; DNA: TGTGCCTGGAGTGTGGGCTTTAACAACATTCAGTACTTC
D: -; length: 14; size: -; V: TRBV5-4; J: TRBJ2-1; CDR3: CASSMDRIYNEQFF; DNA: TGTGCCAGCAGCATGGACAGAATATACAATGAGCAGTTCTTC
D: -; length: 16; size: -; V: TRBV3-1/TRBV3-2; J: TRBJ1-1; CDR3: CASSQGLTGVGTEAFF; DNA: TGTGCCAGCAGCCAAGGCCTAACGGGGGTGGGCACTGAAGCTTTCTTT